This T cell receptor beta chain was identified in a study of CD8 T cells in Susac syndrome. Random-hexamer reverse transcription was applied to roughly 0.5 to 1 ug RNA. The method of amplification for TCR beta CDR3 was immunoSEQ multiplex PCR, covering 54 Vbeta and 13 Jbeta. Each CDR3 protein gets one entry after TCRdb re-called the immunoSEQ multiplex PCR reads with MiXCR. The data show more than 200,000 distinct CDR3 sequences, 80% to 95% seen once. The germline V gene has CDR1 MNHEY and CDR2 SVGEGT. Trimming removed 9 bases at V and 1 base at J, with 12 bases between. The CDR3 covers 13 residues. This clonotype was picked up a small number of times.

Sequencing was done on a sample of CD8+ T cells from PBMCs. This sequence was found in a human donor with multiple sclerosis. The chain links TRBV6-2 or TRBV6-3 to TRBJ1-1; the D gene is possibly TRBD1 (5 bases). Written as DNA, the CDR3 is TGTGCCAGTCGGGTCGGGGGGAACACTGAAGCTTTCTTT. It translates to CASRVGGNTEAFF.